The sequence of this T cell receptor (beta chain) was determined in a study of cytomegalovirus exposure and HLA in healthy donors. For the study at large: The Caucasian-associated ancestry cluster held around four fifths of under 450 genotyped donors. Findings of the study overall: Cytomegalovirus association was listed for under 200 TCR beta chains. DRB1 showed the most TCR associations and HLA-C the fewest in a later analysis, as rates varied by HLA locus.

Points on this clone: What it recognizes is unknown.

The PCR ran on 60 Vbeta and 13 Jbeta primers. The repertoire was sequenced with immunoSEQ multiplex PCR; TCRdb's copy has only in-frame clones and lacks some. The repertoire holds around 59,000 clones, with 75% to 90% as singletons. Germline CDR1 reads SQVTM; CDR2 reads ANQGSEA. Trimming cost V 7 bases and J 4 bases; bases outside gene matches: 8. This CDR3 has 14 amino acids. Material for sequencing was PBMCs. The chain couples TRBV29-1 to TRBJ2-1; TRBD2 matches at 9 bases. The receptor was isolated from a woman aged 40 to 49 in good health and CMV-seronegative. CDR3 sequence (DNA): TGCAGCGCCGGCGGCGGGAGGGGTTACAATGAGCAGTTCTTC. Translation gives CSAGGGRGYNEQFF.